This T cell receptor beta chain was obtained from a study of prognosis after radiotherapy for stage I lung cancer. Notes on this clonotype: A single base separates this from a much larger clone, so it may be a read error.

Genomic DNA provided the template from which TCR beta CDR3 was amplified by two-round multiplex PCR. The first round of PCR was done with primers that matched each TRBV and TRBJ gene. TCRdb redid the calling of the multiplex PCR reads with MiXCR, one entry per CDR3 protein. The data hold about 14,000 distinct CDR3 sequences, with 25% to 40% observed a single time. The germline V gene has CDR1 KGHSH and CDR2 LQKENI. This CDR3 is 15 amino acids long. The chain joins TRBV18 to TRBJ2-3; 8 nucleotides agree with TRBD1. This TCR came from a donor aged 50 or older with non-small cell lung cancer. Sequencing used PBMCs, obtained before or after stereotactic body radiation therapy (not recorded which). CDR3 sequence (DNA): TGTGTCAGCTCACCGCAGGGGGCCCCCACAGATATGCAGTATTTT. Protein sequence: CVSSPQGAPTDMQYF.